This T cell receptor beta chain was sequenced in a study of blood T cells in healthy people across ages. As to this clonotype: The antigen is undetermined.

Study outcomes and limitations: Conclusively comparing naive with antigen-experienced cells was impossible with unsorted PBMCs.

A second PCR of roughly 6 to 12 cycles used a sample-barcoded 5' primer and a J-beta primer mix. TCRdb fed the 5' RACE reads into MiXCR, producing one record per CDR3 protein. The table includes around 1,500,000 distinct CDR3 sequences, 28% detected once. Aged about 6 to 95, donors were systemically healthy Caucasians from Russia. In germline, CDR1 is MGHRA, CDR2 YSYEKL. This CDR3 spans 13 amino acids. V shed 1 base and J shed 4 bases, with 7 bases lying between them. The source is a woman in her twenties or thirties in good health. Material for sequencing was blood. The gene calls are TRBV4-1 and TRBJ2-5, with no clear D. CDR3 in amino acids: CASSQVIRETQYF. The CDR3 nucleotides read TGCGCCAGCAGCCAAGTGATACGAGAGACCCAGTACTTC.